A single sample gave rise to the 12 T cell receptor beta chains below, sequenced in a study of blood T cell repertoires in COVID-19. Method: immunoSEQ multiplex PCR; TCRdb's copy keeps in-frame clones and lacks some. The data contain 180,000 or so clones, roughly 88% of them singletons. Sequencing was carried out using peripheral blood. These TCRs come from a woman older than 75 with acute or convalescent COVID-19.

V gene TRBV19 combines with J gene TRBJ2-5; TRBD2 matches 7 bases. Germline CDR1 is LNHDA and CDR2 is SQIVND (reference sequence). The CDR3 loop spans 14 amino acids. The J segment lost 1 base and the V segment lost 7 bases, leaving 6 bases of the junction unmatched. The CDR3 bases are TGTGCCAGTACCAAAACTAGCGCCCAAGAGACCCAGTACTTC. This gives the protein CASTKTSAQETQYF. The full variable domain, rest sourced from reference TRBV19 and TRBJ2-5, is DGGITQSPKYLFRKEGQNVTLSCEQNLNHDAMYWYRQDPGQGLRLIYYSQIVNDFQKGDIAEGYSVSREKKESFPLTVTSAQKNPTAFYLCASTKTSAQETQYFGPGTRLLVL.

The V call is TRBV7-9, the J call TRBJ2-2, with D perhaps matching TRBD1 (5 bases). The V gene's germline CDR1 is SEHNR and CDR2 FQNEAQ (reference sequence). The germline V and J ends were trimmed by 1 base and 4 bases, with 10 bases remaining between them. This CDR3 region has 15 residues. The CDR3 loop reads CASSLGGPGTGELFF. CDR3 nucleotide sequence: TGTGCCAGCAGCTTAGGGGGCCCCGGCACCGGGGAGCTGTTTTTT.

As regards this clone: Other DNA sequences in the same sample also yield this CDR3. The rearrangement joins TRBV5-1 to TRBJ2-5; D may be TRBD2 (5 bases). CDR1 SGHRS and CDR2 YFSETQ come from the germline V gene. This CDR3 region has 14 residues. The V end was cut by 0 bases, the J end by 2 bases, with 8 bases between. The CDR3 loop reads CASSLAGGQETQYF. The CDR3 region has the DNA TGCGCCAGCAGCTTGGCCGGCGGGCAAGAGACCCAGTACTTC.

This rearrangement joins TRBV24-1 to TRBJ2-5; tentatively, D is TRBD2 (5 bases). V lost 12 bases, J lost 7 bases, and 14 bases lay in between. Germline V gene data show CDR1 as KGHDR and CDR2 as SFDVKD. CDR3 length equals 11 residues. CDR3: CAVNIRGTQYF. The CDR3 nucleotides read TGTGCCGTCAATATACGGGGGACCCAGTACTTC.

V usage is TRBV15 and J usage is TRBJ2-3; 14 nucleotides align to TRBD2. The CDR3 covers 16 residues. V trimming: 3 bases; J trimming: 6 bases; junction bases outside the gene matches: 5. CDR1 and CDR2 (germline): LNHNV, YYDKDF (reference sequence). The CDR3 nucleotides are TGTGCCACCAGCAGGTCGGGACTAGCGGGGGCGGATACGCAGTATTTT. Its protein is CATSRSGLAGADTQYF.

The V call is TRBV19, the J call TRBJ1-2; D is uncertain. Deletions cut 2 bases from V and 4 bases from J, with 17 bases between. The CDR3 has 16 residues. Germline values: CDR1 LNHDA, CDR2 SQIVND (reference sequence). In DNA form, the CDR3 reads TGTGCCAGTAGTATACTTGGCGGCGGGAAGACCTATGGCTACACCTTC. Its protein is CASSILGGGKTYGYTF.

V usage is TRBV19 and J usage is TRBJ2-2, with 10 bases aligning to TRBD1. Germline CDR1 LNHDA, CDR2 SQIVND (reference sequence). The CDR3 consists of 14 residues. V dropped 7 bases and J dropped 7; count of bases not matched to a gene: 6. CDR3 DNA sequence: TGTGCCAGTACCCCGACAGGGGGCGGCGGGGAGCTGTTTTTT. Its translation is CASTPTGGGGELFF. Complete variable domain (other parts from reference TRBV19 and TRBJ2-2): DGGITQSPKYLFRKEGQNVTLSCEQNLNHDAMYWYRQDPGQGLRLIYYSQIVNDFQKGDIAEGYSVSREKKESFPLTVTSAQKNPTAFYLCASTPTGGGGELFFGEGSRLTVL.

This clone was observed a few times. The chain has TRBV7-9 and TRBJ2-7, with 8 positions matching TRBD2. Germline V gives CDR1 SEHNR, CDR2 FQNEAQ (reference sequence). Germline trimming cut 5 bases from V and 2 bases from J; bases unmatched to any gene: 8. This CDR3 contains 15 residues. The CDR3 here is CASSRLSGLAYEQYF. The CDR3 nucleotides read TGTGCCAGCAGCCGCCTTTCGGGACTAGCCTACGAGCAGTACTTC.

This rearrangement joins TRBV9 to TRBJ2-5; 7 bases line up with TRBD1. From germline, CDR1 is SGDLS and CDR2 YYNGEE. The junction had 8 bases not matched to a gene; V was cut back by 1 base and J by 2 bases. There are 16 residues in the CDR3. The CDR3 region is CASSVRTGVGQETQYF. Written as DNA, the CDR3 is TGTGCCAGCAGCGTACGGACAGGAGTGGGACAAGAGACCCAGTACTTC.

Turning to this clone: Other nucleotide sequences from this sample produce the same CDR3. The chain combines TRBV5-1 with TRBJ2-3, with 10 bases identical to TRBD2. V was clipped by 4 bases and J by 0 bases; unmatched bases: 5. This CDR3 is built from 16 residues. Per germline, CDR1 SGHRS and CDR2 YFSETQ. This chain's CDR3 is CASSPGLAASTDTQYF. CDR3 nucleotide sequence: TGCGCCAGCAGCCCCGGACTAGCGGCAAGCACAGATACGCAGTATTTT.

The chain recombines TRBV7-9 with TRBJ1-2; weak D call: TRBD1 (5 bases). Germline loops: CDR1 SEHNR, CDR2 FQNEAQ (reference sequence). With 5 bases removed from V and 8 bases from J, the gap between germline ends came to 21 bases. The CDR3 has 15 amino acids. The CDR3 protein is CASSPRGFDLRGYTF. The CDR3 DNA sequence: TGTGCCAGCAGCCCGCGGGGCTTCGATTTGCGGGGCTACACCTTC.

CDR3 in amino acids: CASSWRIRFTYGYTF. CDR3 coding DNA: TGTGCCAGCAGCTGGAGGATCAGGTTCACTTATGGCTACACCTTC. The chain recombines TRBV5-5 with TRBJ1-2, with D unresolved. The CDR3 consists of 15 residues. V lost 3 bases, J lost 5 bases, and 17 bases lay in between. From germline, CDR1 is SGHKS and CDR2 YYEKEE (reference sequence).